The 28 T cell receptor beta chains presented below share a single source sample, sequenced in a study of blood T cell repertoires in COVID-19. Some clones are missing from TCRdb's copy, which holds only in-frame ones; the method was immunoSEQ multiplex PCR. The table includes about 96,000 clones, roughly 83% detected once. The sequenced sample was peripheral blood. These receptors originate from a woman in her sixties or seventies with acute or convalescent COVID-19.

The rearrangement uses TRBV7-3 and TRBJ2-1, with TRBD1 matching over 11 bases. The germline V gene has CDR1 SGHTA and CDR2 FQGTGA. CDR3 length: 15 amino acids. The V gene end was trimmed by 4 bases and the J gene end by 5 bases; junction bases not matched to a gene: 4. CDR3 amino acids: CASSWDRGANNEQFF. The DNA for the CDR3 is TGTGCCAGCAGCTGGGACAGGGGGGCTAACAATGAGCAGTTCTTC.

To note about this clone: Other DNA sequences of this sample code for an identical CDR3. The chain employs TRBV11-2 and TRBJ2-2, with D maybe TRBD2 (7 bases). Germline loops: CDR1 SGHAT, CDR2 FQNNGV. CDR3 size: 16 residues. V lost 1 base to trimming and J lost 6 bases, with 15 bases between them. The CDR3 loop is CASSLGGGGRAGELFF. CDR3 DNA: TGTGCCAGCAGCTTAGGGGGAGGGGGGCGGGCCGGGGAGCTGTTTTTT.

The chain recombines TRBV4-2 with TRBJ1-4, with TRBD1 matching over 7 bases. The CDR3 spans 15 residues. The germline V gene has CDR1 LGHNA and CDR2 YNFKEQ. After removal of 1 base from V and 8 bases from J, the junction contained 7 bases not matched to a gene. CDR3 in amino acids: CASSQVTGVLEKLFF. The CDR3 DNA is TGTGCCAGCAGCCAAGTAACAGGGGTGCTAGAAAAACTGTTTTTT.

In DNA form, the CDR3 reads TGTGCCAGCACCCTGGGGGGTTCCCAGGAAAAACTGTTTTTT. Protein: CASTLGGSQEKLFF. This sequence joins TRBV28 and TRBJ1-4; D perhaps matches TRBD1 (5 bases). CDR1 is MDHEN and CDR2 is SYDVKM in the germline V gene. V shed 7 bases and J shed 8 bases, with 17 bases lying between them. The CDR3 is 14 amino acids.

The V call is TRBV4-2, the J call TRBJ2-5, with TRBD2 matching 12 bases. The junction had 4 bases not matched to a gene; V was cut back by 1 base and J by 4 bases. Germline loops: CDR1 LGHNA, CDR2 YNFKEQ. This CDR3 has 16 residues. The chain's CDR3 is CASSQALAGGPETQYF. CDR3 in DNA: TGTGCCAGCAGCCAAGCTCTAGCGGGGGGGCCAGAGACCCAGTACTTC.

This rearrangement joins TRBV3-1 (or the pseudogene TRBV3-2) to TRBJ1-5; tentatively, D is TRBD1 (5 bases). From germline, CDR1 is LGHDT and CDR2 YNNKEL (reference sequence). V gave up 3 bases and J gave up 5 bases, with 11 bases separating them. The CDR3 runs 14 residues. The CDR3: CASSQRGGDQPQHF. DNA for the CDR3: TGTGCCAGCAGCCAGAGGGGAGGGGATCAGCCCCAGCATTTT.

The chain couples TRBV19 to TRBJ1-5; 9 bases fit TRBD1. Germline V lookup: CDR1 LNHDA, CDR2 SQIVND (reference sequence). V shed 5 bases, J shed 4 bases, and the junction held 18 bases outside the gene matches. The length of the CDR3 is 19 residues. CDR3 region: CASSGAPGQGFFVNQPQHF. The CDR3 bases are TGTGCCAGTAGTGGGGCACCGGGACAGGGATTTTTCGTAAATCAGCCCCAGCATTTT. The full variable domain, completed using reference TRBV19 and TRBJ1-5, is DGGITQSPKYLFRKEGQNVTLSCEQNLNHDAMYWYRQDPGQGLRLIYYSQIVNDFQKGDIAEGYSVSREKKESFPLTVTSAQKNPTAFYLCASSGAPGQGFFVNQPQHFGDGTRLSIL.

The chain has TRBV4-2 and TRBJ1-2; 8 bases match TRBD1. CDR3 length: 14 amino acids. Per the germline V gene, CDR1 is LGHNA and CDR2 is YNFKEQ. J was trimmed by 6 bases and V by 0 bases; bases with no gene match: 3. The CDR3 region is CASSQDQGANGYTF. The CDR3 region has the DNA TGTGCCAGCAGCCAAGATCAGGGGGCAAATGGCTACACCTTC.

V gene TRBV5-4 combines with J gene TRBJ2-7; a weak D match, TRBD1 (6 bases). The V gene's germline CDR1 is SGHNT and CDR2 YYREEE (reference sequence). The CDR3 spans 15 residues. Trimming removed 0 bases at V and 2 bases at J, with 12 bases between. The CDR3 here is CASSLAGQSAYEQYF. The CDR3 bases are TGTGCCAGCAGCTTGGCAGGACAGTCAGCCTACGAGCAGTACTTC.

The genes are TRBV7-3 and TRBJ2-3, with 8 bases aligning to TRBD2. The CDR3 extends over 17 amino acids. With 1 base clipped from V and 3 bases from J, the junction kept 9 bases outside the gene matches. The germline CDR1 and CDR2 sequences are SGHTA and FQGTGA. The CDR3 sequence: CASSLNPGREGTDTQYF. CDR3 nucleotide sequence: TGTGCCAGCAGCTTAAACCCGGGACGGGAGGGTACAGATACGCAGTATTTT.

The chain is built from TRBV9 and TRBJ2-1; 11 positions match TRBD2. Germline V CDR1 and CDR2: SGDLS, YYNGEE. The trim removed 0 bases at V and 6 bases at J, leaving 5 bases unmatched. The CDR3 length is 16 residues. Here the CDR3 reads CASSVDSGGAFNEQFF. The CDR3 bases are TGTGCCAGCAGCGTAGATAGCGGGGGGGCTTTCAATGAGCAGTTCTTC.

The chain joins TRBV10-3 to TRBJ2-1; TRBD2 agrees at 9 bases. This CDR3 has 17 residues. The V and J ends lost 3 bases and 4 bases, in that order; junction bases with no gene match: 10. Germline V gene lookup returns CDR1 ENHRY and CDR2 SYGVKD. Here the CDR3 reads CAISDGRAGGPYNEQFF. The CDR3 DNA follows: TGTGCCATCAGTGACGGAAGGGCGGGGGGGCCTTACAATGAGCAGTTCTTC.

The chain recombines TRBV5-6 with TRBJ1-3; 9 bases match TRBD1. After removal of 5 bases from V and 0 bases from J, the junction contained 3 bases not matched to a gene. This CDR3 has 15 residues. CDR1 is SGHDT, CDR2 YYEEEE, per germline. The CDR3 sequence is CASRGQGFSGNTIYF. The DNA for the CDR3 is TGTGCCAGCAGGGGACAGGGCTTCTCTGGAAACACCATATATTTT.

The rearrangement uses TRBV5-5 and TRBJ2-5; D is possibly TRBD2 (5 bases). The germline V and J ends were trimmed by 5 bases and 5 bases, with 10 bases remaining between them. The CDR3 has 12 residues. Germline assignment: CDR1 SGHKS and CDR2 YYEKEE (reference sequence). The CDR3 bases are TGTGCCAGCAGTTTTACGGGGGAGACCCAGTACTTC. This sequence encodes CASSFTGETQYF. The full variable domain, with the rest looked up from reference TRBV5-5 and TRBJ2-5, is DAGVTQSPTHLIKTRGQQVTLRCSPISGHKSVSWYQQVLGQGPQFIFQYYEKEERGRGNFPDRFSARQFPNYSSELNVNALLLGDSALYLCASSFTGETQYFGPGTRLLVL.

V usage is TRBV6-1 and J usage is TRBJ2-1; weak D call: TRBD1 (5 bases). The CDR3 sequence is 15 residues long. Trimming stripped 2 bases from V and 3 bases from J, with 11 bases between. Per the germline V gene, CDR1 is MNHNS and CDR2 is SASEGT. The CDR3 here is CASSELGQSYNEQFF. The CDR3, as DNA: TGTGCCAGCAGTGAATTGGGGCAAAGCTACAATGAGCAGTTCTTC.

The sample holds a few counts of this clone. The CDR3 DNA is TGTGCCAGCAGGAGCGGGGGGGCTAGGGAGACCCAGTACTTC. This sequence encodes CASRSGGARETQYF. This chain connects TRBV5-4 to TRBJ2-5, with TRBD2 matching 10 bases. The CDR3 spans 14 residues. Unmatched junction bases numbered 6, after V lost 5 bases and J lost 5 bases. CDR1 is SGHNT, CDR2 YYREEE, per germline (reference sequence). Full variable domain (remainder filled in from reference TRBV5-4 and TRBJ2-5): ETGVTQSPTHLIKTRGQQVTLRCSSQSGHNTVSWYQQALGQGPQFIFQYYREEENGRGNFPPRFSGLQFPNYSSELNVNALELDDSALYLCASRSGGARETQYFGPGTRLLVL.

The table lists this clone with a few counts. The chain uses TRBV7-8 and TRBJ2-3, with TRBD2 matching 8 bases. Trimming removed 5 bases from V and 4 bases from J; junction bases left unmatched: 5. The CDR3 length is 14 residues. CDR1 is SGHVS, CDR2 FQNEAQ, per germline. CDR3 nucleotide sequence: TGTGCCAGCAGCCCCCTGCGGGGGGCAGATACGCAGTATTTT. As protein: CASSPLRGADTQYF.

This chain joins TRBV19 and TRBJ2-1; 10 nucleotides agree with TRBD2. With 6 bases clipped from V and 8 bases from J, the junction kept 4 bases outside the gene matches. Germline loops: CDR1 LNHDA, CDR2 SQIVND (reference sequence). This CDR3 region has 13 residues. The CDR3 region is CASRSGGADEQFF. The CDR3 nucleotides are TGTGCCAGTAGGAGCGGGGGGGCCGATGAGCAGTTCTTC.

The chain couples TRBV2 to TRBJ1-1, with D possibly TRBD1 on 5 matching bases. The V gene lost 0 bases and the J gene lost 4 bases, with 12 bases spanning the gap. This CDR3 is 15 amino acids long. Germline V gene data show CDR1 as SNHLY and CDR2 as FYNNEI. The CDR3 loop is CASSEASGGGTEAFF. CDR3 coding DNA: TGTGCCAGCAGTGAAGCTTCGGGGGGAGGCACTGAAGCTTTCTTT. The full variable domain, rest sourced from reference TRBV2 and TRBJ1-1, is EPEVTQTPSHQVTQMGQEVILRCVPISNHLYFYWYRQILGQKVEFLVSFYNNEISEKSEIFDDQFSVERPDGSNFTLKIRSTKLEDSAMYFCASSEASGGGTEAFFGQGTRLTVV.

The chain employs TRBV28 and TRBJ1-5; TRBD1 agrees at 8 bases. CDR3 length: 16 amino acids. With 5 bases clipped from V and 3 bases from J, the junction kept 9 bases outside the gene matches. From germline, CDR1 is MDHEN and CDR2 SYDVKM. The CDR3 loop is CASSLIPGQDNQPQHF. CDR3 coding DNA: TGTGCCAGCAGTCTGATACCGGGACAGGACAATCAGCCCCAGCATTTT.

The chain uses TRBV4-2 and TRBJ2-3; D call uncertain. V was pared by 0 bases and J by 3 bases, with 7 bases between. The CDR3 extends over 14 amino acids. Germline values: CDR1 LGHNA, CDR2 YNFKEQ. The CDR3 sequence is CASSQDRRTDTQYF. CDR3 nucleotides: TGTGCCAGCAGCCAAGATCGTAGAACAGATACGCAGTATTTT.

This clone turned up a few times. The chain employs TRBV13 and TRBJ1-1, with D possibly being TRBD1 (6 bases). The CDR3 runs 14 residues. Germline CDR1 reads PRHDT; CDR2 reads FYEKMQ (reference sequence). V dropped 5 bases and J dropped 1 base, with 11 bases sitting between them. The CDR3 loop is CASSLGHQNTEAFF. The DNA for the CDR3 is TGTGCCAGCAGCCTGGGACACCAGAACACTGAAGCTTTCTTT.

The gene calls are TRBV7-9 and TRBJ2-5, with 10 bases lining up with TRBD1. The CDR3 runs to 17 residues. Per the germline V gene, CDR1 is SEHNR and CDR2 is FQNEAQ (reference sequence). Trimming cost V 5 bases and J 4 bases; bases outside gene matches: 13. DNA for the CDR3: TGTGCCAGCAGCCCCGGCTTTTCTGGACAGGGGGGAGAGACCCAGTACTTC. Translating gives CASSPGFSGQGGETQYF. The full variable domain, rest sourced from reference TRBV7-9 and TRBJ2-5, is DTGVSQNPRHKITKRGQNVTFRCDPISEHNRLYWYRQTLGQGPEFLTYFQNEAQLEKSRLLSDRFSAERPKGSFSTLEIQRTEQGDSAMYLCASSPGFSGQGGETQYFGPGTRLLVL.

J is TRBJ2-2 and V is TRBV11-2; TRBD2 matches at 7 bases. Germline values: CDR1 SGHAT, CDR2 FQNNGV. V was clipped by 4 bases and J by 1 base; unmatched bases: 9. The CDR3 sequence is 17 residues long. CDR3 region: CASSSLGGGRNTGELFF. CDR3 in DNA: TGTGCCAGCAGCTCGCTGGGCGGGGGAAGGAACACCGGGGAGCTGTTTTTT. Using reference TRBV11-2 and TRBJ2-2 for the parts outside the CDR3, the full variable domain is EAGVAQSPRYKIIEKRQSVAFWCNPISGHATLYWYQQILGQGPKLLIQFQNNGVVDDSQLPKDRFSAERLKGVDSTLKIQPAKLEDSAVYLCASSSLGGGRNTGELFFGEGSRLTVL.

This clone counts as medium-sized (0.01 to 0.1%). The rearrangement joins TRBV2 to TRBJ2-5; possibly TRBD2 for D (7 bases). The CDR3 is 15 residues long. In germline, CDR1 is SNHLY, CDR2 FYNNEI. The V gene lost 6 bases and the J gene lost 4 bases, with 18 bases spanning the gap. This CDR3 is CASRRGASVRETQYF. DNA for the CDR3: TGTGCCAGCAGACGGGGGGCCTCCGTTCGAGAGACCCAGTACTTC. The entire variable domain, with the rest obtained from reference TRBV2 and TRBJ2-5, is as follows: EPEVTQTPSHQVTQMGQEVILRCVPISNHLYFYWYRQILGQKVEFLVSFYNNEISEKSEIFDDQFSVERPDGSNFTLKIRSTKLEDSAMYFCASRRGASVRETQYFGPGTRLLVL.

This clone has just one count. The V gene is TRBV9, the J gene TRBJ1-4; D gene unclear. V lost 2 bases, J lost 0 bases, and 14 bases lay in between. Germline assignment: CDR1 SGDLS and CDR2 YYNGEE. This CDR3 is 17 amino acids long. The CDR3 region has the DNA TGTGCCAGCAGCGTGAGGGCTACTATTGCAACTAATGAAAAACTGTTTTTT. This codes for CASSVRATIATNEKLFF.

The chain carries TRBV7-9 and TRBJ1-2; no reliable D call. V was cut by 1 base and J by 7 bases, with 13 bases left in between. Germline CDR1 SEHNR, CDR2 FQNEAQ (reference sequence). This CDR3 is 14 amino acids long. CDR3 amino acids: CASSLEGGEGGYTF. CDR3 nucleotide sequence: TGTGCCAGCAGCTTAGAGGGCGGCGAGGGTGGCTACACCTTC.

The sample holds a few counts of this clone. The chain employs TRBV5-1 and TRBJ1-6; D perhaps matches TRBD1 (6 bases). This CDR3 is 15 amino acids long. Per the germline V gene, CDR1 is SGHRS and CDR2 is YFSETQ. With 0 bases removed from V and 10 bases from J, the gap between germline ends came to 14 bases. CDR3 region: CASSLALTGRSPLHF. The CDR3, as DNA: TGCGCCAGCAGCTTGGCCCTTACAGGGAGATCACCCCTCCACTTT.